These 5 T cell receptor beta chains were sequenced from one sample in a study of post-analysis software for immune sequencing data. General study points: The five TRBV segments detected at higher frequency in patients than in controls included TRBV5-6, TRBV5-1 and TRBV20-1.

These receptors are not linked to any known antigen. Incorporated into the TCR beta cDNA libraries were unique molecular identifiers, which served to reduce PCR and sequencing biases. A single record per CDR3 protein comes from TCRdb applying MiXCR to the PCR reads. This sample has approximately 350,000 distinct CDR3 sequences, with less than 35% found just once. Sample: blood. All receptors derive from a girl aged 10 to 17 with multiple sclerosis.

This clonotype was recorded a few times. The V call is TRBV7-9, the J call TRBJ1-2, with 7 bases aligning to TRBD1. CDR3 length: 14 amino acids. V lost 3 bases to trimming and J lost 6 bases; unmatched junction nucleotides: 7. From germline, CDR1 is SEHNR and CDR2 FQNEAQ (reference sequence). CDR3 DNA: TGTGCCAGCAGCTTGTTCACAGGGGAAGATGGCTACACCTTC. Encoded protein: CASSLFTGEDGYTF.

This clonotype was seen only a few times. V gene TRBV4-3 combines with J gene TRBJ1-2; TRBD1 agrees at 8 bases. The germline V gene has CDR1 LGHNA and CDR2 YSLEER. J lost 5 bases, V lost 1 base, and 15 bases had no gene match. This CDR3 is built from 18 residues. The CDR3 here is CASSQGFGQGQGEYGYTF. As DNA, the CDR3 is TGCGCCAGCAGCCAAGGCTTCGGACAGGGTCAAGGGGAATATGGCTACACCTTC.

This chain connects TRBV2 to TRBJ1-1; 9 bases are a match to TRBD1. J gave up 1 base and V 0 bases, and 0 bases lay outside the gene matches. CDR1 and CDR2 (germline): SNHLY, FYNNEI. The CDR3 has 15 residues. CDR3 region: CASSEAGQGNTEAFF. CDR3 bases: TGTGCCAGCAGTGAAGCGGGACAGGGGAACACTGAAGCTTTCTTT.

This chain uses TRBV7-3 with TRBJ1-1, with D maybe TRBD1 (5 bases). The CDR3 contains 15 residues. From germline, CDR1 is SGHTA and CDR2 FQGTGA. V was shortened by 4 bases and J by 4 bases, with 16 bases between the two germline ends. CDR3 amino acids: CASSSDSGYGTEAFF. In DNA, the CDR3 is TGTGCCAGCAGCTCGGATTCAGGGTATGGCACTGAAGCTTTCTTT.

In its sample, this clonotype was seen many times. V usage is TRBV29-1 and J usage is TRBJ2-7; the D call may be TRBD1 or TRBD2 (7 bases each). V shed 7 bases and J shed 6 bases, with 19 bases lying between them. Germline V lookup: CDR1 SQVTM, CDR2 ANQGSEA. This CDR3 region has 13 residues. The DNA of the CDR3 is TGCAGCGCGCGTCGACAGGGAGGGATCGAGCAGTACTTC. This gives the protein CSARRQGGIEQYF.